The source of this TCR beta chain is a study of cytomegalovirus exposure and HLA in healthy donors. General study results and limits: CMV serostatus was the sole immune exposure information available. Several of the most significant clusters appeared, in a later analysis, to be linked to common viral pathogens.

About this clone itself: Its antigen is as yet unknown.

Donors were nominally healthy when sampled, though unrecorded immune exposures were likely. The PCR employed 60 Vbeta primers together with 13 Jbeta primers. Produced via immunoSEQ multiplex PCR; TCRdb's table is partial and in-frame only. The sample carries about 140,000 clones, around 86% recorded once. The CDR3 length is 14 residues. Trimming cost V 2 bases and J 9 bases, with 11 bases left between them. Germline assignment: CDR1 ENHRY and CDR2 SYGVKD. The specimen was PBMCs. The TCR was taken from a woman aged 50 to 60 in good health and CMV-seropositive. This chain joins TRBV10-3 and TRBJ1-6; unclear D gene. The CDR3 loop is CAISERAGGSPLHF. CDR3 DNA sequence: TGTGCCATCAGTGAGCGGGCAGGAGGTTCACCCCTCCACTTT.